The 9 T cell receptor beta chains below all came from one sample that was sequenced in a study of T-cell reconstitution after alpha-beta-depleted transplantation in children. Unique molecular identifiers were incorporated into the prepared TCRbeta library. TCRdb reanalysed the PCR reads using MiXCR and keeps one entry per CDR3 protein. The table has 250,000 to 300,000 distinct CDR3 sequences, 9.9% seen once. Sequences were derived from PBMCs from the stem cell graft donor, sampled from the stem cell graft. These receptors all come from a human donor who donated a stem cell graft to a child with SCID.

The chain carries TRBV20-1 and TRBJ2-3; 9 bases map to TRBD2. V shed 0 bases and J 1 base; nucleotides not matched to a gene: 5. CDR1 is DFQATT, CDR2 SNEGSKA, per germline (reference sequence). The CDR3 extends over 16 amino acids. The CDR3 here is CSARDRASGGTDTQYF. As DNA, the CDR3 is TGCAGTGCTAGAGATAGGGCTAGCGGGGGCACAGATACGCAGTATTTT.

The chain couples TRBV12-3 or TRBV12-4 to TRBJ2-7, with D possibly called TRBD1 or TRBD2 (6 bases each). V was shortened by 3 bases and J by 5 bases, with 11 bases between the two germline ends. CDR3 length: 13 amino acids. The CDR3 region has the DNA TGTGCCAGCAGTTTCCGGGGGCCCGACGAGCAGTACTTC. This translates into CASSFRGPDEQYF.

The chain combines TRBV11-2 with TRBJ2-5; 12 bases line up with TRBD1. The V and J ends lost 5 bases and 5 bases, in that order; junction bases with no gene match: 15. The CDR3 covers 18 residues. The germline gives CDR1 SGHAT, CDR2 FQNNGV. The CDR3 nucleotides read TGTGCCAGCAGCCACACATCCGGGGGGACAGGGGGCGCGGAGACCCAGTACTTC. Translated: CASSHTSGGTGGAETQYF.

This clonotype has a handful of counts. It is unclear where the CDR3 begins or ends on the DNA, so no DNA is shown, and the CDR3 is as TCRdb lists it. The chain links TRBV19 to TRBJ2-1; the table's D call, TRBD1, was not checked against the DNA. The germline V gene encodes CDR1 LNHDA and CDR2 SQIVND (reference sequence). The CDR3 length is 15 residues, termini included. The CDR3 here is CASTSDRASYNEQFF.

The CDR3 nucleotides read TGCAGCGCGACGGGGGCAGATACGCAGTATTTT. Translating it yields CSATGADTQYF. This chain links TRBV29-1 with TRBJ2-3, with a possible D match to TRBD2 (6 bases). The CDR3 has 11 residues. CDR1 and CDR2 (germline): SQVTM, ANQGSEA. Trimming left V 7 bases short and J 4 bases short, with 9 bases between.

This clonotype turned up a few times. The V and J genes are TRBV27 and TRBJ2-3; 8 nucleotides match TRBD1. The CDR3 contains 17 residues. Germline trimming cut 3 bases from V and 2 bases from J; bases unmatched to any gene: 10. Germline V gives CDR1 MNHEY, CDR2 SMNVEV (reference sequence). The CDR3 loop reads CASSLLRPGGPTDTQYF. The CDR3 nucleotides are TGTGCCAGCAGTTTGTTAAGGCCAGGGGGCCCCACAGATACGCAGTATTTT.

This clonotype was counted at least ten times. V is TRBV10-2 and J is TRBJ2-7; maybe TRBD1 (5 bases). The CDR3 is made up of 13 amino acids. V lost 6 bases to trimming and J lost 2 bases, with 11 bases between them. Germline lookup yields CDR1 WSHSY and CDR2 SAAADI. CDR3 sequence reads: CASRSREAYEQYF. The CDR3 bases are TGCGCCAGCAGAAGCAGGGAAGCCTACGAGCAGTACTTC.

The gene calls are TRBV29-1 and TRBJ2-7, with TRBD1 matching over 10 bases. The CDR3 totals 12 residues. Trimming cost V 8 bases and J 4 bases; bases outside gene matches: 5. Germline V gene lookup returns CDR1 SQVTM and CDR2 ANQGSEA. The CDR3 protein is CSTRTGGYEQYF. The CDR3, as DNA: TGCAGCACCCGGACAGGGGGATACGAGCAGTACTTC.

This clonotype has ten or more counts. The gene calls are TRBV27 and TRBJ2-2; D uncertain. V lost 7 bases and J 5 bases, leaving 8 bases between the germline ends. The length of the CDR3 is 12 residues. Per germline, CDR1 MNHEY and CDR2 SMNVEV (reference sequence). The CDR3 loop reads CASTSFTGELFF. The DNA of the CDR3 is TGTGCCAGCACGTCTTTTACCGGGGAGCTGTTTTTT.